Below, 17 T cell receptor beta chains from the same sample are listed, as sequenced in a study of vaccination and CD4 T cells after COVID-19. These receptors' targets are unknown. Stated treatment: approximately 10-day PBMC culture with coronavirus spike peptide pools or control peptides (ViraFEST assay). With the Oncomine TCR Beta short-read assay, DNA from cultured CD4+ T cells was sequenced. TCRdb ran MiXCR on the PCR reads and lists one entry per CDR3 protein. This table holds about 23,000 distinct CDR3 sequences, roughly 65% found once. The source was CD4+ T cells from blood, cultured in vitro, collected after SARS-CoV-2 vaccination. The receptors here all came from a human donor who received a COVID-19 vaccine.

This rearrangement joins TRBV20-1 to TRBJ2-5, with 13 bases that match TRBD2. V dropped 7 bases and J dropped 5; count of bases not matched to a gene: 7. Germline-derived CDR1 and CDR2 are DFQATT and SNEGSKA (reference sequence). This CDR3 spans 14 amino acids. The CDR3 DNA reads as TGCAGTGTTGCAACTAGCGGGGGGGCGGAGACCCAGTACTTC. Translated, it gives CSVATSGGAETQYF.

J is TRBJ1-2 and V is TRBV6-1; no definite D call. The CDR3 is 12 amino acids. Looked up from germline, CDR1 is MNHNS and CDR2 is SASEGT. Trimming removed 6 bases from V and 5 bases from J, with 10 bases in between. Here the CDR3 DNA reads TGTGCCAGCAGCTCCTCCTATTATGGCTACACCTTC. Amino acid sequence: CASSSSYYGYTF.

This CDR3 reads CASSKLGRVNTIYF. The CDR3 DNA reads as TGTGCCAGCAGCAAGTTGGGGAGGGTAAACACCATATATTTT. The gene calls are TRBV21-1 and TRBJ1-3. TRBV21-1 is deemed a pseudogene. The CDR3 loop spans 14 amino acids.

The CDR3 reads CASSTDSVGDQPQHF. The CDR3 bases are TGTGCCAGTAGTACCGACTCTGTAGGTGATCAGCCCCAGCATTTT. This sequence joins TRBV19 and TRBJ1-5; D gene uncertain. CDR1 and CDR2 (germline): LNHDA, SQIVND (reference sequence). The CDR3 covers 15 residues. With 4 bases removed from V and 5 bases from J, the gap between germline ends came to 15 bases. The full variable domain, its missing parts supplied by reference TRBV19 and TRBJ1-5, is DGGITQSPKYLFRKEGQNVTLSCEQNLNHDAMYWYRQDPGQGLRLIYYSQIVNDFQKGDIAEGYSVSREKKESFPLTVTSAQKNPTAFYLCASSTDSVGDQPQHFGDGTRLSIL.

The chain employs TRBV12-3 or TRBV12-4 and TRBJ1-2, with unresolved D. Trimming stripped 4 bases from V and 0 bases from J, with 9 bases between. The CDR3 covers 14 residues. The chain's CDR3 is CASSSRASNYGYTF. The CDR3 DNA is TGTGCCAGCAGTTCCCGGGCGTCTAACTATGGCTACACCTTC.

The table lists this clonotype with a few counts. V is TRBV20-1 and J is TRBJ1-1; tentative D call: TRBD1 (6 bases). The CDR3 covers 16 residues. Germline CDR1 is DFQATT and CDR2 is SNEGSKA (reference sequence). Trimming left V 2 bases short and J 2 bases short, with 18 bases between. Written as DNA, the CDR3 is TGCAGTGCTAGAAGCGGGTTAGACAGGAGTAACACTGAAGCTTTCTTT. Translating it yields CSARSGLDRSNTEAFF.

This CDR3 reads CSARISGRSNQPQHF. CDR3 sequence (DNA): TGCAGTGCTAGAATAAGCGGGCGTAGCAATCAGCCCCAGCATTTT. The chain combines TRBV20-1 with TRBJ1-5, with D unclear. Germline lookup yields CDR1 DFQATT and CDR2 SNEGSKA (reference sequence). The CDR3 sequence is 15 residues long. Trimming removed 2 bases at V and 0 bases at J, with 11 bases between.

The V call is TRBV2, the J call TRBJ1-1, with a tentative D call TRBD1 (6 bases). This CDR3 contains 11 residues. Trimming removed 3 bases from V and 11 bases from J, with 10 bases in between. The germline V gene has CDR1 SNHLY and CDR2 FYNNEI. The CDR3 DNA follows: TGTGCCAGCAGTGAGGGACAAATGGCTTTCTTT. This gives the protein CASSEGQMAFF.

The chain couples TRBV12-3 or TRBV12-4 to TRBJ1-2; D unclear. The CDR3 is 14 residues long. V lost 4 bases to trimming and J lost 8 bases, with 17 bases between them. The CDR3 protein is CASSWTNAKGGYTF. The CDR3 region has the DNA TGTGCCAGCAGTTGGACCAACGCAAAGGGAGGCTACACCTTC.

This chain links TRBV27 with TRBJ2-1, with 7 nucleotides matching TRBD1. Unmatched junction bases numbered 10, after V lost 3 bases and J lost 8 bases. The germline CDR1 and CDR2 sequences are MNHEY and SMNVEV (reference sequence). The CDR3 covers 15 residues. The CDR3 region has the DNA TGTGCCAGCAGTTTTCGGGGACAGCCTTACGATGAGCAGTTCTTC. Its protein is CASSFRGQPYDEQFF.

This clonotype has only a few counts. The chain recombines TRBV2 with TRBJ1-5; D gene unclear. The germline V gene encodes CDR1 SNHLY and CDR2 FYNNEI. CDR3 length: 15 residues. V was shortened by 1 base and J by 1 base, with 8 bases between the two germline ends. The CDR3 is CASSEDVQSNQPQHF. The CDR3 region has the DNA TGTGCCAGCAGTGAAGATGTCCAGAGCAATCAGCCCCAGCATTTT.

The J gene is TRBJ1-2, the V gene TRBV19, with 10 bases aligning to TRBD1. In germline, CDR1 is LNHDA, CDR2 SQIVND (reference sequence). The trim removed 6 bases at V and 2 bases at J, leaving 0 bases unmatched. The CDR3 has 13 amino acids. DNA of the CDR3: TGTGCCAGTAGGGGACAGGGGAACTATGGCTACACCTTC. The encoded protein is CASRGQGNYGYTF.

This clonotype was seen a single time. The chain joins TRBV7-9 to TRBJ1-1; 10 bases map to TRBD1. CDR1 SEHNR and CDR2 FQNEAQ come from the germline V gene (reference sequence). The CDR3 runs to 16 residues. Trimming cost V 1 base and J 1 base; bases outside gene matches: 3. The CDR3: CASSLEGDRGNTEAFF. The CDR3 bases are TGTGCCAGCAGCTTAGAGGGGGACAGGGGGAACACTGAAGCTTTCTTT.

The chain employs TRBV20-1 and TRBJ1-6; TRBD1 might be the D (5 bases). Germline values: CDR1 DFQATT, CDR2 SNEGSKA (reference sequence). V lost 3 bases to trimming and J lost 1 base, with 13 bases between them. The CDR3 consists of 16 residues. DNA for the CDR3: TGCAGTGCTAGGGGGCCCGGTCGTTCCTATAATTCACCCCTCCACTTT. Protein product: CSARGPGRSYNSPLHF.

To note about this clonotype: The germline gene is not matched at one end of the junction; a read error may be the cause. This rearrangement joins TRBV7-2 to TRBJ1-5; no definite D call. Germline assignment: CDR1 SGHTA and CDR2 FQGNSA. This CDR3 has 13 amino acids. The CDR3 here is CASSLGGPQSQHF. For the CDR3, the DNA is TGTGCCAGCAGCTTGGGTGGGCCTCAGTCCCAGCATTTT.

V and J are TRBV7-2 and TRBJ2-6; D ambiguous. Germline loops: CDR1 SGHTA, CDR2 FQGNSA. Trimming shortened V by 6 bases and J by 0 bases, and 9 bases separated the two germline ends. This CDR3 has 15 residues. The CDR3 DNA is TGTGCCAGCAGATATCCGGGCTCTGGGGCCAACGTCCTGACTTTC. Translating it yields CASRYPGSGANVLTF.

V is TRBV5-4 and J is TRBJ1-2; 11 bases are shared with TRBD1. The CDR3 totals 15 residues. Germline V CDR1 and CDR2: SGHNT, YYREEE (reference sequence). V gave up 5 bases and J gave up 0 bases; unmatched junction bases: 3. CDR3 residues: CASRPGQGANYGYTF. DNA for the CDR3: TGTGCCAGCAGACCGGGACAGGGGGCTAACTATGGCTACACCTTC.